One and the same sample provided the 29 T cell receptor beta chains below, sequenced in a study of identical twins. TCRdb passed the 5' RACE reads through MiXCR, listing each CDR3 protein once. Of about 660,000 distinct CDR3 sequences in the sample, over 8.5% were seen once. These data also featured in a second study, about yellow fever vaccine responses in identical twins.

Material: PBMCs. The source is a woman aged 18-29 years in good health.

This clonotype was counted ten times or more. The rearrangement joins TRBV20-1 to TRBJ2-1; 9 bases align to TRBD2. This CDR3 is 15 amino acids long. Germline V gene data show CDR1 as DFQATT and CDR2 as SNEGSKA (reference sequence). J gave up 4 bases and V 6 bases, and 10 bases lay outside the gene matches. This CDR3 reads CSAPNSGSSYNEQFF. The CDR3, as DNA: TGCAGTGCACCTAATAGCGGGAGTTCTTACAATGAGCAGTTCTTC.

CDR3 coding DNA: TGTGCCAGCAGTTATAAAAGGGGCCCAATCGAGCAGTACTTC. Protein: CASSYKRGPIEQYF. V gene TRBV6-5 combines with J gene TRBJ2-7; D perhaps matches TRBD1 (5 bases). Looked up from germline, CDR1 is MNHEY and CDR2 is SVGAGI. The CDR3 contains 14 residues. V lost 3 bases and J lost 6, with 15 bases in between.

Many counts were recorded for this clonotype. The rearrangement joins TRBV28 to TRBJ2-3; D assignment may be TRBD1 or TRBD2 (6 bases each). Germline assignment: CDR1 MDHEN and CDR2 SYDVKM. V lost 4 bases and J 2 bases, leaving 28 bases between the germline ends. The CDR3 is made up of 20 amino acids. The CDR3 sequence is CASSSRGRGGNDLDTDTQYF. CDR3 coding DNA: TGTGCCAGCAGTTCCCGGGGGAGAGGGGGGAACGACTTGGACACAGATACGCAGTATTTT.

Many counts were recorded for this clonotype. An end of the junction does not agree with germline; a read error may underlie this. The gene calls are TRBV7-2 and TRBJ2-5, with 7 positions matching TRBD2. Germline V lookup: CDR1 SGHTA, CDR2 FQGNSA. The CDR3 is 13 residues long. The CDR3 protein is CASSLGRGETQYF. The CDR3 DNA reads as TGCGCCAGCAGCCTTGGGAGGGGAGAGACCCAGTACTTC.

This clonotype appeared a few times. The J gene is TRBJ1-5, the V gene TRBV11-2; tentative D call: TRBD1 (6 bases). V lost 1 base and J 7 bases, leaving 14 bases between the germline ends. The CDR3 is 15 amino acids. Per the germline V gene, CDR1 is SGHAT and CDR2 is FQNNGV. CDR3 residues: CASSLGPGASQPQHF. CDR3 DNA: TGTGCCAGCAGCTTAGGTCCGGGGGCGAGCCAGCCCCAGCATTTT. The full variable domain, its missing parts supplied by reference TRBV11-2 and TRBJ1-5, is EAGVAQSPRYKIIEKRQSVAFWCNPISGHATLYWYQQILGQGPKLLIQFQNNGVVDDSQLPKDRFSAERLKGVDSTLKIQPAKLEDSAVYLCASSLGPGASQPQHFGDGTRLSIL.

This clonotype showed up many times. The gene calls are TRBV5-1 and TRBJ2-7, with 10 bases matching TRBD1. Germline V gene sequence: CDR1 SGHRS, CDR2 YFSETQ. The CDR3 is 15 residues long. After removal of 4 bases from V and 4 bases from J, the junction contained 8 bases not matched to a gene. CDR3 sequence reads: CASSGGGTGEYEQYF. CDR3 sequence (DNA): TGCGCCAGCAGCGGCGGAGGGACAGGGGAGTACGAGCAGTACTTC.

This clonotype was observed a few times. The chain recombines TRBV7-9 with TRBJ2-5; D perhaps matches TRBD2 (5 bases). CDR3 size: 12 residues. Germline CDR1 is SEHNR and CDR2 is FQNEAQ (reference sequence). Written as DNA, the CDR3 is TGTGCGGCCTCTAGAGGGCAAGAGACCCAGTACTTC. Translation gives CAASRGQETQYF.

The rearrangement uses TRBV6-1 and TRBJ2-2; 11 nucleotides match TRBD2. The ends lost 6 bases at V and 4 bases at J; junction bases unmatched: 4. This CDR3 has 15 residues. The V gene's germline CDR1 is MNHNS and CDR2 SASEGT. The CDR3 DNA sequence: TGTGCCAGCAGGCCTAGCGGGGGGCGCACCGGGGAGCTGTTTTTT. Translating it yields CASRPSGGRTGELFF.

The chain carries TRBV29-1 and TRBJ2-3; TRBD2 agrees at 7 bases. J was trimmed by 1 base and V by 6 bases; bases with no gene match: 7. The CDR3 has 14 residues. Germline V gene lookup returns CDR1 SQVTM and CDR2 ANQGSEA. The CDR3 here is CSVIPTSGTDTQYF. The CDR3 region has the DNA TGCAGCGTGATACCTACTAGCGGCACAGATACGCAGTATTTT.

This clonotype was seen at least ten times. The V and J genes are TRBV12-3 or TRBV12-4 and TRBJ2-3; perhaps TRBD2 as D (6 bases). Trimming shortened V by 4 bases and J by 6 bases, and 17 bases separated the two germline ends. CDR3 length: 15 residues. The CDR3 here is CASSSRDTSRDTQYF. In DNA form, the CDR3 reads TGTGCCAGCAGTTCCCGGGATACTAGCAGGGATACGCAGTATTTT.

The genes are TRBV5-1 and TRBJ2-7, with D perhaps TRBD2 (6 bases). The CDR3 is 14 residues long. The V and J ends lost 4 bases and 2 bases respectively, with 13 bases between them. The germline V gene encodes CDR1 SGHRS and CDR2 YFSETQ. The CDR3 loop reads CASSRAGRTYEQYF. DNA for the CDR3: TGCGCCAGCAGCCGGGCGGGACGGACCTACGAGCAGTACTTC.

V usage is TRBV3-1 and J usage is TRBJ2-3; TRBD1 aligns across 8 bases. This CDR3 is built from 19 residues. V dropped 1 base and J dropped 5; count of bases not matched to a gene: 17. CDR1 LGHDT and CDR2 YNNKEL come from the germline V gene (reference sequence). The CDR3 nucleotides are TGTGCCAGCAGCCAAGGCCGGGACAGGAGGTTTTTAGTGGGAGATACGCAGTATTTT. This gives the protein CASSQGRDRRFLVGDTQYF.

This clonotype appeared many times. The chain links TRBV12-3 or TRBV12-4 to TRBJ2-6; D unclear. Deletions cut 4 bases from V and 1 base from J, with 11 bases between. The CDR3 extends over 16 amino acids. DNA of the CDR3: TGTGCCAGCAGTTACACTTTGGAGTCTGGGGCCAACGTCCTGACTTTC. Protein sequence: CASSYTLESGANVLTF.

At least ten counts were recorded for this clonotype. The chain combines TRBV7-8 with TRBJ1-3; D is undetermined. The CDR3 runs to 17 residues. Looked up from germline, CDR1 is SGHVS and CDR2 is FQNEAQ. V was shortened by 1 base and J by 0 bases, with 13 bases between the two germline ends. The DNA of the CDR3 is TGTGCCAGCAGCTTAGGAAGCGGGGTGGACTCTGGAAACACCATATATTTT. Translating gives CASSLGSGVDSGNTIYF.

In the case of this clonotype: The junction shows a germline mismatch at one end, possibly a read error. CDR3 in amino acids: CASRQDSPPGPAYEQYF. For the CDR3, the DNA is TGTGCCAGCAGACAAGATTCCCCACCGGGACCAGCCTACGAGCAGTACTTC. The chain is built from TRBV3-1 and TRBJ2-7; the D gene could be TRBD1 or TRBD2 (5 bases each). The germline V gene encodes CDR1 LGHDT and CDR2 YNNKEL (reference sequence). The CDR3 is 17 residues long.

The chain has TRBV6-1 and TRBJ1-1, with D perhaps TRBD1 (5 bases). In germline, CDR1 is MNHNS, CDR2 SASEGT. The V end was cut by 4 bases, the J end by 4 bases, with 16 bases between. The CDR3 spans 15 residues. The CDR3 loop reads CASSGTPGGSTEAFF. CDR3 in DNA: TGTGCCAGCAGTGGAACCCCCGGGGGATCCACTGAAGCTTTCTTT.

A note on this clonotype: This may be a read error, as it is one base from a much larger clone. This rearrangement joins TRBV5-1 to TRBJ2-2; 11 nucleotides line up with TRBD1. The germline V gene encodes CDR1 SGHRS and CDR2 YFSETQ. This CDR3 comprises 15 residues. The CDR3 bases are TGCGCCAGCAGCTCGCGGACAGGGGGCACCGGGGTGCTGTTTTTT. Encoded protein: CASSSRTGGTGVLFF.

The chain recombines TRBV10-3 with TRBJ2-2, with D tentatively TRBD2 (5 bases). V lost 4 bases, J lost 0 bases, and 9 bases lay in between. From germline, CDR1 is ENHRY and CDR2 SYGVKD. This CDR3 has 15 amino acids. CDR3 bases: TGTGCCATCAGTGCCTGGGGAGCGAACACCGGGGAGCTGTTTTTT. Amino acids: CAISAWGANTGELFF.

This clonotype is a singleton in its sample. The junction and the germline gene differ at one end; a read error may be behind it. This chain uses TRBV20-1 with TRBJ2-7; TRBD2 matches at 12 bases. The CDR3 loop spans 21 amino acids. Germline CDR1 and CDR2: DFQATT and SNEGSKA (reference sequence). This CDR3 reads CCARATSGSTMPQGFSYEQYF. The CDR3, as DNA: TGCTGTGCTAGGGCGACTAGCGGGAGTACCATGCCCCAAGGATTTTCCTACGAGCAGTACTTC.

This clonotype was found many times. DNA for the CDR3: TGTGCCAGCAGCCAATTGGGACGGAGGACACTTTCCTACGAGCAGTACTTC. The encoded protein is CASSQLGRRTLSYEQYF. V is TRBV6-2 or TRBV6-3 and J is TRBJ2-7; perhaps D is TRBD1 or TRBD2 (5 bases each). CDR1 is MNHEY, CDR2 SVGEGT, per germline. This CDR3 has 17 amino acids. The germline V and J ends were trimmed by 6 bases and 1 base, with 22 bases remaining between them.

This clonotype was seen a handful of times. The chain combines TRBV20-1 with TRBJ1-1; D may be TRBD1 (6 bases). Germline V gene data show CDR1 as DFQATT and CDR2 as SNEGSKA (reference sequence). Trimming stripped 0 bases from V and 4 bases from J, with 15 bases between. This CDR3 has 15 residues. The DNA of the CDR3 is TGCAGTGCTAGAGATCCAGGGGATTCTCTCACTGAAGCTTTCTTT. This translates into CSARDPGDSLTEAFF.

The J gene is TRBJ2-1, the V gene TRBV6-4; TRBD2 might be the D (6 bases). V lost 0 bases to trimming and J lost 1 base, with 10 bases between them. The V gene's germline CDR1 is MRHNA and CDR2 SNTAGT. The CDR3 is made up of 16 amino acids. CDR3 DNA sequence: TGTGCCAGCAGTGACTCCACTAGCTGGTCCTACAATGAGCAGTTCTTC. Translation: CASSDSTSWSYNEQFF.

This clonotype was seen repeatedly, ten times or more. The chain joins TRBV6-5 to TRBJ2-5; D is uncertain. V shed 4 bases and J shed 4 bases, with 13 bases lying between them. The CDR3 is made up of 14 amino acids. Per germline, CDR1 MNHEY and CDR2 SVGAGI. The CDR3, as DNA: TGTGCCAGCAGTTCTCCGACGCGAGGAGAGACCCAGTACTTC. Residues: CASSSPTRGETQYF.

The J gene is TRBJ2-3, the V gene TRBV4-2; D call uncertain. CDR1 and CDR2 from the germline V gene are LGHNA and YNFKEQ. V dropped 2 bases and J dropped 2 bases, with 5 bases sitting between them. The CDR3 is made up of 13 amino acids. As DNA, the CDR3 is TGTGCCAGCAGCCAACAGAACACAGATACGCAGTATTTT. Protein: CASSQQNTDTQYF.

The genes are TRBV5-1 and TRBJ2-7; possibly TRBD2 for D (7 bases). V was shortened by 3 bases and J by 3 bases, with 13 bases between the two germline ends. CDR3 length equals 14 residues. Germline V gene lookup returns CDR1 SGHRS and CDR2 YFSETQ. The DNA of the CDR3 is TGCGCCAGCAGCTGGGAGGGAGGGGGCTACGAGCAGTACTTC. As protein: CASSWEGGGYEQYF.

In its sample, this clonotype was seen a few times. The chain uses TRBV7-9 and TRBJ2-1, with D perhaps assigned TRBD1 or TRBD2 (5 bases each). In germline, CDR1 is SEHNR, CDR2 FQNEAQ (reference sequence). The CDR3 loop spans 14 amino acids. The ends were cut back, 1 base at V and 10 bases at J, with 14 bases in the middle. The CDR3 here is CASSLGGFPREQFF. In DNA, the CDR3 is TGTGCCAGCAGCTTAGGGGGGTTCCCTCGGGAGCAGTTCTTC.

There are a few counts of this clonotype. The V and J genes are TRBV4-1 and TRBJ2-7, with 7 bases fitting TRBD1. The CDR3 is 16 residues long. The V gene end was trimmed by 0 bases and the J gene end by 1 base; junction bases not matched to a gene: 6. Germline loops: CDR1 MGHRA, CDR2 YSYEKL. The DNA for the CDR3 is TGCGCCAGCAGCCAAGAGAGAGGGGGCTTGTCCTACGAGCAGTACTTC. Its protein is CASSQERGGLSYEQYF.

This clonotype was seen only a few times. The CDR3 DNA reads TGTGCCAGCACCCAAGGGCTAGCGGGAGTCCTCCCAGATACGCAGTATTTT. The encoded protein is CASTQGLAGVLPDTQYF. This chain links TRBV12-3 or TRBV12-4 with TRBJ2-3; 10 bases agree with TRBD2. V lost 7 bases and J lost 4; bases outside the gene matches: 14. CDR3 length: 17 amino acids.

A few counts support this clonotype. V gene TRBV20-1 combines with J gene TRBJ2-1; 8 bases are shared with TRBD1. V was clipped by 5 bases and J by 5 bases; unmatched bases: 11. This CDR3 is built from 15 residues. CDR1 and CDR2 (germline): DFQATT, SNEGSKA (reference sequence). The CDR3 DNA reads TGCAGTGCTCCCGAACCGGGACAGGATCACAATGAGCAGTTCTTC. It is translated as CSAPEPGQDHNEQFF.